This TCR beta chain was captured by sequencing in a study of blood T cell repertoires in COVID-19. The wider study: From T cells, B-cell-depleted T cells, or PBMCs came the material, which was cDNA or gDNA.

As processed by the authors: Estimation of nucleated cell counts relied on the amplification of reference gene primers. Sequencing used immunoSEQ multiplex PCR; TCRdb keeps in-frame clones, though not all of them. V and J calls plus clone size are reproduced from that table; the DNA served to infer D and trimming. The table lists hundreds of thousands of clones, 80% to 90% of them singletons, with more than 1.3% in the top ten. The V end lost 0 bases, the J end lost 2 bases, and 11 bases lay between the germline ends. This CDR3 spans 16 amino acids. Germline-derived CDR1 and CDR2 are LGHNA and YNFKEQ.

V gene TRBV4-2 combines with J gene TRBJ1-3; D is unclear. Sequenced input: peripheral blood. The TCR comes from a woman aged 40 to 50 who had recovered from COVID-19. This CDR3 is CASSQETARAGNTIYF. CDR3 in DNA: TGTGCCAGCAGCCAAGAAACAGCGAGGGCTGGAAACACCATATATTTT.